The clone carrying this T cell receptor (beta chain) was recorded a few times. Antigen unknown. Healthy controls were blood donor buffy coats. Only in-frame clones appear in the TCRdb table, and some are missing; sequencing was by immunoSEQ multiplex PCR. The table includes about 25,000 clones, around three quarters detected once. The CDR3 runs to 16 residues. The J segment lost 8 bases and the V segment lost 4 bases, leaving 12 bases of the junction unmatched. Germline loops: CDR1 SGHTA, CDR2 FQGNSA. The data originate from a study of STAT5B mutations in CD4+ large granular lymphocyte leukemia. Whole-study findings and limits: Without putative leukemic clones, patient CD4-sorted repertoires remained more clonal than healthy CD4+ repertoires. About a quarter of private leukemic clonotypes occurred rarely in other patients' non-leukemic repertoires. Top patient clones used TRBV06 genes more often: 8/27 versus 2/35 in controls.

The chain employs TRBV7-2 and TRBJ2-1; 9 bases fit TRBD2. Sequencing was done on a sample of CD4+ T cells from blood buffy coats. The sequence came from a human donor in good health. This chain's CDR3 is CASSSRPTSGFDEQFF. The CDR3 coding sequence is TGTGCCAGCAGCTCCCGTCCAACTAGCGGGTTCGATGAGCAGTTCTTC.